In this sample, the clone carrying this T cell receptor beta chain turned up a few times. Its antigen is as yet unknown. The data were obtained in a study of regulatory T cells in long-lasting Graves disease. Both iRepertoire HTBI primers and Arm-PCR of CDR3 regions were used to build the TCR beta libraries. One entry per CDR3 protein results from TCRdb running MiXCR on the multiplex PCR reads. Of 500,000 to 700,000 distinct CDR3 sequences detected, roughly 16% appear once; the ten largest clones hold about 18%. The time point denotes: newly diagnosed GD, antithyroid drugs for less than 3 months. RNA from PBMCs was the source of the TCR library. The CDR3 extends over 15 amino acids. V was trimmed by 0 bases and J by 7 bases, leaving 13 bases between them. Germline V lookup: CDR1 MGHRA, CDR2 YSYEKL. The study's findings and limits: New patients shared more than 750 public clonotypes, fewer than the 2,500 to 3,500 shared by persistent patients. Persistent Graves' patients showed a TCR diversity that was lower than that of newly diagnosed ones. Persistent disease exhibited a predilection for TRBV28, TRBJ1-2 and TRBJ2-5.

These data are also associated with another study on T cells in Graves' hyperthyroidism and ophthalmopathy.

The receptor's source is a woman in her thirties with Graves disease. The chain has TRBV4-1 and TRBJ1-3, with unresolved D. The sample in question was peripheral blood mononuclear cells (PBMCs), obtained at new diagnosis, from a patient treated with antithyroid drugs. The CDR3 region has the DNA TGCGCCAGCAGCCAAGATCGGCGGGGATGGAACACCATATATTTT. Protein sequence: CASSQDRRGWNTIYF.